This T cell receptor (beta chain) comes out of a study of cytomegalovirus exposure and HLA in healthy donors. With 5 bases removed from V and 8 bases from J, the gap between germline ends came to 15 bases. Germline V CDR1 and CDR2: SGHAT, FQDESV (reference sequence). There are 13 residues in the CDR3. General study points: The classifier reportedly diagnosed cytomegalovirus status with high sensitivity and specificity.

Only in-frame clones appear in the TCRdb table, and some are missing; sequencing was by immunoSEQ multiplex PCR. Seen here are 100,000 to 150,000 clones, 95% to 96% observed once, and the top ten hold about 1.7%. With regard to this clone: Its antigen remains unidentified.

Sequences were obtained from PBMCs. The chain couples TRBV11-1 to TRBJ1-1; D uncertain. The origin of this receptor is a man aged 18 to 29 in good health and CMV-seronegative. The CDR3 loop is CASSLNPTVEAFF. CDR3 DNA sequence: TGTGCCAGCAGCCTCAACCCCACGGTCGAAGCTTTCTTT.